Each of the 20 T cell receptor beta chains below was sequenced from the same sample in a study of HIV-infected patients and healthy controls. TCRdb used MiXCR to reprocess the 5' RACE reads, holding one entry per CDR3 protein. In the table there are around 20,000 distinct CDR3 sequences, around a fifth of which are singletons. Sequencing was carried out using CD8+ T cells from blood. Source of these receptors: a human donor in good health.

This clonotype is labeled as medium-sized. The chain is built from TRBV4-1 and TRBJ2-7; 8 nucleotides agree with TRBD2. The length of the CDR3 is 15 residues. V dropped 4 bases and J dropped 2; count of bases not matched to a gene: 7. Germline V gene sequence: CDR1 MGHRA, CDR2 YSYEKL. CDR3 amino acids: CASSLRGATTYEQYF. As DNA, the CDR3 is TGCGCCAGCAGCCTGCGGGGGGCAACGACCTACGAGCAGTACTTC.

The rearrangement joins TRBV7-2 to TRBJ1-1; 8 nucleotides align to TRBD1. Germline V gene sequence: CDR1 SGHTA, CDR2 FQGNSA. V lost 6 bases to trimming and J lost 7 bases; unmatched junction nucleotides: 7. The CDR3 length is 13 residues. CDR3 in amino acids: CASRARGQGEAFF. The CDR3, as DNA: TGTGCCAGCAGAGCCAGGGGGCAGGGTGAAGCTTTCTTT.

This clonotype was observed many times. J is TRBJ2-1 and V is TRBV9; 11 bases match TRBD2. The CDR3 length is 14 residues. Losses at the gene ends were 3 bases for V and 8 bases for J; bases not matched to a gene: 4. Per germline, CDR1 SGDLS and CDR2 YYNGEE. CDR3 sequence: CASSASGRSHEQFF. In DNA form, the CDR3 reads TGTGCCAGCAGCGCTAGCGGGAGGTCCCATGAGCAGTTCTTC.

The table lists this clonotype with a few counts. The chain combines TRBV9 with TRBJ2-3; D unresolved. The CDR3 is made up of 13 amino acids. The V gene's germline CDR1 is SGDLS and CDR2 YYNGEE. Deletions cut 2 bases from V and 1 base from J, with 5 bases between. DNA of the CDR3: TGTGCCAGCAGCGTTGGAGGCACAGATACGCAGTATTTT. Translated, it gives CASSVGGTDTQYF.

The genes are TRBV5-1 and TRBJ2-5, with D possibly TRBD1 on 6 matching bases. Deletions cut 0 bases from V and 2 bases from J, with 20 bases between. CDR1 and CDR2 from the germline V gene are SGHRS and YFSETQ. This CDR3 is 18 amino acids long. CDR3 in DNA: TGCGCCAGCAGCTTGGACGGCCACAGGGTTGCAGGGCAAGAGACCCAGTACTTC. Translated: CASSLDGHRVAGQETQYF.

In this sample, this clonotype turned up many times. This rearrangement joins TRBV7-8 to TRBJ2-2; 10 bases line up with TRBD1. Per the germline V gene, CDR1 is SGHVS and CDR2 is FQNEAQ. Unmatched junction bases numbered 16, after V lost 3 bases and J lost 6 bases. The CDR3 length is 19 residues. Here the CDR3 DNA reads TGTGCCAGCAGCTTGACCGGGACAGGGGCCATCGTGAGTGCCGGGGAGCTGTTTTTT. Residues: CASSLTGTGAIVSAGELFF.

Many counts were recorded for this clonotype. The chain recombines TRBV5-1 with TRBJ1-6; D uncertain. Trimming pared 7 bases from V and 7 bases from J, leaving 12 bases between. The germline V gene encodes CDR1 SGHRS and CDR2 YFSETQ. CDR3 length: 13 residues. The CDR3 spells CASQRSFNSPLHF. The CDR3 coding sequence is TGCGCCAGCCAACGGAGCTTCAATTCACCCCTCCACTTT.

This clonotype is medium-sized by share. The chain couples TRBV5-5 to TRBJ1-2; 8 bases are shared with TRBD1. The length of the CDR3 is 15 residues. Per the germline V gene, CDR1 is SGHKS and CDR2 is YYEKEE (reference sequence). With V trimmed by 5 bases and J by 2 bases, 8 bases remained unmatched. CDR3 sequence reads: CASRTGTGSNYGYTF. CDR3 sequence (DNA): TGTGCCAGCAGAACCGGGACAGGATCAAACTATGGCTACACCTTC.

This clonotype was counted a few times. The chain combines TRBV12-3 or TRBV12-4 with TRBJ1-1; perhaps TRBD1 as D (6 bases). CDR3 length equals 13 residues. Trimming cost V 0 bases and J 4 bases, with 6 bases left between them. The CDR3 sequence: CASSLAQGTEAFF. The CDR3 DNA reads TGTGCCAGCAGTTTAGCACAGGGCACTGAAGCTTTCTTT.

This clonotype occurred a few times. This rearrangement joins TRBV7-8 to TRBJ1-5, with D perhaps TRBD1 (6 bases). This CDR3 is 15 amino acids long. V shed 4 bases and J shed 1 base, with 11 bases lying between them. CDR1 is SGHVS and CDR2 is FQNEAQ in the germline V gene. In DNA, the CDR3 is TGTGCCAGCAGCTCCAAGGGGGTGAGCAATCAGCCCCAGCATTTT. Its translation is CASSSKGVSNQPQHF.

This clonotype was detected many times. This rearrangement joins TRBV20-1 to TRBJ2-3; possible D gene TRBD1, 6 bases. Germline CDR1 DFQATT, CDR2 SNEGSKA (reference sequence). Trimming stripped 4 bases from V and 3 bases from J, with 14 bases between. The CDR3 consists of 14 residues. CDR3 nucleotide sequence: TGCAGTGCTACGTCAGGGGCGGGTACAGATACGCAGTATTTT. The encoded protein is CSATSGAGTDTQYF.

This clonotype was counted only a few times. The chain combines TRBV14 with TRBJ2-3; 10 bases map to TRBD1. V was pared by 1 base and J by 5 bases, with 3 bases of the junction left unmatched. Germline CDR1 and CDR2: SGHDN and FVKESK. The CDR3 has 15 residues. CDR3 in DNA: TGTGCCAGCAGCCAAGGGACAGGGGGTTTAGATACGCAGTATTTT. Protein: CASSQGTGGLDTQYF. The full variable domain, in which reference TRBV14 and TRBJ2-3 provide the parts outside the CDR3, is EAGVTQFPSHSVIEKGQTVTLRCDPISGHDNLYWYRRVMGKEIKFLLHFVKESKQDESGMPNNRFLAERTGGTYSTLKVQPAELEDSGVYFCASSQGTGGLDTQYFGPGTRLTVL.

This clonotype was counted a few times. The chain is built from TRBV19 and TRBJ2-5, with 9 nucleotides matching TRBD2. There are 17 residues in the CDR3. Losses at the gene ends were 9 bases for V and 3 bases for J; bases not matched to a gene: 17. Looked up from germline, CDR1 is LNHDA and CDR2 is SQIVND (reference sequence). The CDR3 spells CASAGRLAESGKETQYF. DNA for the CDR3: TGTGCCAGCGCCGGCAGACTAGCGGAATCCGGGAAAGAGACCCAGTACTTC.

This clonotype was seen a few times. V and J are TRBV12-3 or TRBV12-4 and TRBJ1-1; D not certain. Trimming took off 0 bases at V and 1 base at J, with 3 bases between the two ends. CDR3 length: 13 amino acids. The DNA for the CDR3 is TGTGCCAGCAGTTTAGCGAGGAACACTGAAGCTTTCTTT. It specifies CASSLARNTEAFF.

This clonotype came up a few times. The chain has TRBV6-1 and TRBJ1-2; no clear D. Looked up from germline, CDR1 is MNHNS and CDR2 is SASEGT. The length of the CDR3 is 16 residues. Trimming took off 2 bases at V and 0 bases at J, with 13 bases between the two ends. CDR3 DNA sequence: TGTGCCAGCAGTGAATGGTCGGCAGCGTCTAACTATGGCTACACCTTC. Translating it yields CASSEWSAASNYGYTF.

This clonotype was found many times. The chain uses TRBV6-6 and TRBJ1-1; D is uncertain. CDR3 length: 15 amino acids. Germline CDR1 and CDR2: MNHNY and SVGAGI (reference sequence). The V gene lost 6 bases and the J gene lost 1 base, with 15 bases spanning the gap. CDR3 residues: CASSPVPGSNTEAFF. DNA for the CDR3: TGTGCCAGCAGCCCGGTTCCGGGGTCGAACACTGAAGCTTTCTTT.

V gene TRBV19 combines with J gene TRBJ2-2, with 9 bases that match TRBD2. The CDR3 has 15 residues. The germline CDR1 and CDR2 sequences are LNHDA and SQIVND (reference sequence). V trimming: 4 bases; J trimming: 4 bases; junction bases outside the gene matches: 4. This chain's CDR3 is CASSNWREGTGELFF. The CDR3, as DNA: TGTGCCAGTAGTAACTGGCGGGAGGGCACCGGGGAGCTGTTTTTT.

This clonotype was seen ten or more times. The chain carries TRBV3-1 and TRBJ1-5, with D possibly being TRBD1 (6 bases). The V end lost 2 bases, the J end lost 7 bases, and 12 bases lay between the germline ends. This CDR3 spans 14 amino acids. The germline gives CDR1 LGHDT, CDR2 YNNKEL (reference sequence). CDR3 in amino acids: CASSQSWGHQPQHF. The DNA for the CDR3 is TGTGCCAGCAGCCAATCATGGGGGCACCAGCCCCAGCATTTT.

This clonotype was counted many times. V gene TRBV7-9 combines with J gene TRBJ1-2, with D tentatively TRBD1 (6 bases). The CDR3 spans 13 residues. V lost 0 bases to trimming and J lost 4 bases, with 6 bases between them. The germline CDR1 and CDR2 sequences are SEHNR and FQNEAQ (reference sequence). The CDR3 DNA reads as TGTGCCAGCAGCTTAGCACAGGGCTATGGCTACACCTTC. Its protein is CASSLAQGYGYTF.

This clonotype was found many times. J is TRBJ2-3 and V is TRBV6-4; D ambiguous. Looked up from germline, CDR1 is MRHNA and CDR2 is SNTAGT. This CDR3 is built from 13 residues. V lost 4 bases and J lost 0, with 5 bases in between. CDR3 in amino acids: CASSAASTDTQYF. The CDR3 DNA sequence: TGTGCCAGCAGTGCCGCCAGCACAGATACGCAGTATTTT.